The following is a T cell receptor (beta chain) sequence with its context. The study isolated at least 6 million PBMCs from each sample. This entry is derived from a study of blood T cells in healthy people across ages. CDR1 is GTSNPN and CDR2 is SVGIG in the germline V gene (reference sequence). This CDR3 spans 14 amino acids. Trimming removed 0 bases from V and 3 bases from J, with 11 bases in between. Sample-barcoded 5' priming and a J-beta primer mix drove a second PCR of roughly 7 to 11 cycles. From the 5' RACE reads, TCRdb called clonotypes with MiXCR, one entry per CDR3 protein. This sample carries roughly 900,000 distinct CDR3 sequences, more than 25% of them seen once, and the ten largest clones take 15% to 20%.

The chain carries TRBV30 and TRBJ1-2, with no clear D. The sample comprised blood. The sequence was obtained from an elderly woman in good health. Here the CDR3 DNA reads TGTGCCTGGAGTGTACTTCTCCCGGACTATGGCTACACCTTC. Residues: CAWSVLLPDYGYTF.